The 20 T cell receptor beta chains below come from one sample, sequenced in a study of T cells expressing NK-cell markers. For each CDR3 protein, TCRdb gives one entry from its re-call of the 5' RACE reads, without DNA. Recorded for this sample: about 260,000 distinct CDR3 sequences. Sequenced material: blood T cells: a sorted CD56 or NKG2C T cell subset, CD4+ or CD8+ T cells, or bulk PBMC T cells (not recorded which). The receptors originated from a man between 18 and 35 years old in good health.

The rearrangement uses TRBV4-2 and TRBJ2-4; the D gene TCRdb calls, TRBD1, cannot be checked with no DNA. Germline assignment: CDR1 LGHNA and CDR2 YNFKEQ. There are 21 residues in the CDR3. This CDR3 is CASSQVGGGQGLGWAKNIQYF.

The chain has TRBV12-3 or TRBV12-4 and TRBJ1-5; TCRdb's D call, TRBD1, is unchecked because there is no DNA. The CDR3 loop spans 15 amino acids. The CDR3 is CASSFKGAPNQPQHF.

The chain is built from TRBV7-9 and TRBJ2-5; TCRdb picks TRBD1, but there is no DNA to check that call. The CDR3 runs 13 residues. Germline V gene data show CDR1 as SEHNR and CDR2 as FQNEAQ (reference sequence). CDR3 sequence: CASRSRDRGTQYF.

The chain joins TRBV20-1 to TRBJ2-3. CDR1 and CDR2 (germline): DFQATT, SNEGSKA (reference sequence). CDR3 size: 14 residues. The CDR3 is CSASGASSTDTQYF.

This chain connects TRBV30 to TRBJ2-7; the TCRdb call, TRBD2, lacks DNA for checking. This CDR3 comprises 13 residues. CDR1 and CDR2 from the germline V gene are GTSNPN and SVGIG (reference sequence). The CDR3 loop is CAWSDEGRSEQYF.

The rearrangement uses TRBV7-2 and TRBJ2-7; TCRdb selects TRBD2, and the lack of DNA leaves this call unchecked. Germline CDR1 SGHTA, CDR2 FQGNSA. CDR3 size: 16 residues. The CDR3 protein is CASSIGSSGSSYEQYF.

The chain joins TRBV5-1 to TRBJ2-1; TCRdb proposes TRBD2, but this gene call is untestable without DNA. Looked up from germline, CDR1 is SGHRS and CDR2 is YFSETQ. The CDR3 is 15 amino acids. The CDR3 loop reads CASSPVGEGWNEQFF.

The chain links TRBV3-1 to TRBJ2-1. This CDR3 has 13 residues. The germline gives CDR1 LGHDT, CDR2 YNNKEL (reference sequence). CDR3 in amino acids: CASSQDGGNEQFF.

The chain combines TRBV7-2 with TRBJ2-1; no DNA is available, so the TRBD2 call from TCRdb remains unchecked. There are 14 residues in the CDR3. Per the germline V gene, CDR1 is SGHTA and CDR2 is FQGNSA. The chain's CDR3 is CASSLWGGDNEQFF.

The chain recombines TRBV20-1 with TRBJ2-2; TCRdb selects TRBD1, and the lack of DNA leaves this call unchecked. The CDR3 is 17 residues long. Per germline, CDR1 DFQATT and CDR2 SNEGSKA (reference sequence). Here the CDR3 reads CSARGGQGLANTGELFF.

The CDR3 is CASSIQGSSSYNEQFF. The chain uses TRBV19 and TRBJ2-1; TCRdb selects TRBD1, and the lack of DNA leaves this call unchecked. Looked up from germline, CDR1 is LNHDA and CDR2 is SQIVND (reference sequence). This CDR3 is 16 amino acids long.

The rearrangement joins TRBV6-4 to TRBJ2-1. The germline V gene has CDR1 MRHNA and CDR2 SNTAGT. CDR3 length equals 13 residues. The CDR3 spells CASSDSKRGEQFF.

The J gene is TRBJ2-4, the V gene TRBV20-1. This CDR3 is built from 14 residues. Germline loops: CDR1 DFQATT, CDR2 SNEGSKA (reference sequence). Here the CDR3 reads CSAHSGLAKNIQYF.

This chain links TRBV4-3 with TRBJ1-6; absent DNA, TCRdb's TRBD1 call cannot be checked. From germline, CDR1 is LGHNA and CDR2 YSLEER. This CDR3 has 16 amino acids. This CDR3 is CASSQDHGGSNSPLHF.

The chain couples TRBV5-1 to TRBJ1-1. Germline V gives CDR1 SGHRS, CDR2 YFSETQ. The CDR3 is 14 amino acids. This CDR3 reads CASSFLDTNTEAFF.

The chain couples TRBV5-4 to TRBJ2-7; TCRdb gives TRBD1 as the D gene, but with no DNA this cannot be confirmed. CDR1 is SGHNT, CDR2 YYREEE, per germline (reference sequence). The CDR3 loop spans 16 amino acids. This CDR3 reads CASSLARGTGAYEQYF.

V gene TRBV12-3 or TRBV12-4 combines with J gene TRBJ1-5. CDR3 length: 12 amino acids. CDR3: CASRRGDQPQHF.

V is TRBV5-5 and J is TRBJ2-1. The CDR3 length is 15 residues. Germline lookup yields CDR1 SGHKS and CDR2 YYEKEE (reference sequence). The CDR3 protein is CASSLIRGFHNEQFF.

The chain is built from TRBV29-1 and TRBJ2-1; the D call of TRBD1 rests on TCRdb alone, since no DNA is present to check it. The CDR3 is 13 residues long. The germline V gene encodes CDR1 SQVTM and CDR2 ANQGSEA. The CDR3 region is CSVGLQGDNEQFF.

The genes are TRBV5-1 and TRBJ1-1; TCRdb picks TRBD1, but there is no DNA to check that call. Germline values: CDR1 SGHRS, CDR2 YFSETQ. The CDR3 covers 13 residues. The CDR3 protein is CASSLGAGREAFF.